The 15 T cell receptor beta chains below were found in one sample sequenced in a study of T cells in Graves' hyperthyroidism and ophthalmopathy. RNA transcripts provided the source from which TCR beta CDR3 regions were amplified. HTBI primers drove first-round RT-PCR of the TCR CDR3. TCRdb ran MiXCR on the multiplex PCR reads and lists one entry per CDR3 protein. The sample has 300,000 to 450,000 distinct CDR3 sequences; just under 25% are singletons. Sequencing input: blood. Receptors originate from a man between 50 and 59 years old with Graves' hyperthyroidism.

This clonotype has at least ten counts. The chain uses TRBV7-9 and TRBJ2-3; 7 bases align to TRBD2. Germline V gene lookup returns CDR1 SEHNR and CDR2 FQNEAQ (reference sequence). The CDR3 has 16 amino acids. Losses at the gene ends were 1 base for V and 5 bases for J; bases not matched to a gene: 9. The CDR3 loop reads CASSLGGGRAGDTQYF. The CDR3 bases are TGTGCCAGCAGCTTAGGCGGTGGGAGGGCCGGAGATACGCAGTATTTT.

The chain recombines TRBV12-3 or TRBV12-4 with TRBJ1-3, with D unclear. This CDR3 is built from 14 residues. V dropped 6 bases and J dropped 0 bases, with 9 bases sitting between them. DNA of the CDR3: TGTGCCAGCAGGGGCCAAAACTCTGGAAACACCATATATTTT. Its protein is CASRGQNSGNTIYF.

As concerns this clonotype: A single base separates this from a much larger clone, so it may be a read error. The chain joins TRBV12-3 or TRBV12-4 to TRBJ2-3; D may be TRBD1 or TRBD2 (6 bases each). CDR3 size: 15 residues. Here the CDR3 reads CASSRPEGGADTQCF. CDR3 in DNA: TGTGCCAGCAGCCGCCCCGAGGGGGGCGCAGATACGCAGTGTTTT.

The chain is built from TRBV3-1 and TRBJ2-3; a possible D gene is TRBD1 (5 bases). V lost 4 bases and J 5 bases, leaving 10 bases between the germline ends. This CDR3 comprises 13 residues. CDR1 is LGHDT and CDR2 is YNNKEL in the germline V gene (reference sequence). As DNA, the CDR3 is TGTGCCAGCAGCCCCCGACAGAAAGATACGCAGTATTTT. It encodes CASSPRQKDTQYF.

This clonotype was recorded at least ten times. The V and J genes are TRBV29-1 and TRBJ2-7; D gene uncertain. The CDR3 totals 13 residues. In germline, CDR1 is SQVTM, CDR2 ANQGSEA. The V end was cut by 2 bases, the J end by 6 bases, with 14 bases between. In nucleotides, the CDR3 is TGCAGCGTTGAATCTGGGCCAGGAGCCGAGCAGTACTTC. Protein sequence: CSVESGPGAEQYF.

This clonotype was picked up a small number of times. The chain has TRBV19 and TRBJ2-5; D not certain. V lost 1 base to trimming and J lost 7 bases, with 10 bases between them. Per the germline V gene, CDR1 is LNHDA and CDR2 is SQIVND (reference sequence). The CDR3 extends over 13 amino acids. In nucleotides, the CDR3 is TGTGCCAGTAGTATAGGCGGCCCAGGGACCCAGTACTTC. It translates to CASSIGGPGTQYF. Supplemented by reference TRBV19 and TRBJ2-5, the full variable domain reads DGGITQSPKYLFRKEGQNVTLSCEQNLNHDAMYWYRQDPGQGLRLIYYSQIVNDFQKGDIAEGYSVSREKKESFPLTVTSAQKNPTAFYLCASSIGGPGTQYFGPGTRLLVL.

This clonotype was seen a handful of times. CDR3 sequence: CASSGQSANTGELFF. The DNA of the CDR3 is TGTGCCAGCAGTGGACAGAGCGCGAACACCGGGGAGCTGTTTTTT. V gene TRBV2 combines with J gene TRBJ2-2; TRBD1 is a possible D gene (5 bases). Between the trimmed V and J ends, which lost 4 bases and 0 bases, there was a span of 9 bases. The length of the CDR3 is 15 residues. The germline gives CDR1 SNHLY, CDR2 FYNNEI.

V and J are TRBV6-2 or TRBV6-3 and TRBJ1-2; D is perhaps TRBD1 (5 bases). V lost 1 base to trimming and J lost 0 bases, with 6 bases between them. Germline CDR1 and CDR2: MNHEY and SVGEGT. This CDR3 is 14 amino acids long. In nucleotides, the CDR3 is TGTGCCAGCAGTTACTTGGACACTAACTATGGCTACACCTTC. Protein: CASSYLDTNYGYTF.

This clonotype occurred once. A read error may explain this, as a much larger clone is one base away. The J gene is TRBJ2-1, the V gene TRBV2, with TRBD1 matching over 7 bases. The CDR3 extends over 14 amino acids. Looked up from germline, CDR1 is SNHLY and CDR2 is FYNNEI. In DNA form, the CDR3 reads TGTTCCAGAGGGGGCAGGGATCTTGACAATGAGCAGTTCTTC. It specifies CSRGGRDLDNEQFF.

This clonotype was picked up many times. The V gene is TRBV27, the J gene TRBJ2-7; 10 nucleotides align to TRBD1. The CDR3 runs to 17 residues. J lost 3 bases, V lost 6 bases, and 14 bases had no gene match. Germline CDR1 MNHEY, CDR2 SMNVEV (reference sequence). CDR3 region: CASSETGGASRYYEQYF. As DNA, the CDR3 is TGTGCCAGCAGCGAGACAGGGGGCGCGAGTAGGTACTACGAGCAGTACTTC.

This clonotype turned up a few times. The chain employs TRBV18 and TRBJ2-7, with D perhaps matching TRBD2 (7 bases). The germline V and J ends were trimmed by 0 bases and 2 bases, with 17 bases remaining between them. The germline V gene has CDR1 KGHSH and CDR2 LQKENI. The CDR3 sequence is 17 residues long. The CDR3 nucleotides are TGTGCCAGCTCACCACCGGGGGGCGGGAGAGGCCCCTACGAGCAGTACTTC. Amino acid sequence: CASSPPGGGRGPYEQYF.

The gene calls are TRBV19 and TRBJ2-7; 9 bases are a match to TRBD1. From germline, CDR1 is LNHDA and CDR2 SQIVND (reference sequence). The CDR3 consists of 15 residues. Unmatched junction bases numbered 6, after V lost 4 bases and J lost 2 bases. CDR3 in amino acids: CASSTQGAAAYEQYF. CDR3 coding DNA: TGTGCCAGTAGTACACAGGGGGCCGCCGCCTACGAGCAGTACTTC.

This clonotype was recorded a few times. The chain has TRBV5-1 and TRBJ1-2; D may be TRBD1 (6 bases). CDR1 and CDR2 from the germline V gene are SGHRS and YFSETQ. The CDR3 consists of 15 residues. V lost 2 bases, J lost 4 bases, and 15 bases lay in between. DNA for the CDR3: TGCGCCAGCAGCTTAGACCGGACAGACCTCTATGGCTACACCTTC. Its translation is CASSLDRTDLYGYTF. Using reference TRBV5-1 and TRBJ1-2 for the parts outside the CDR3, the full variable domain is KAGVTQTPRYLIKTRGQQVTLSCSPISGHRSVSWYQQTPGQGLQFLFEYFSETQRNKGNFPGRFSGRQFSNSRSEMNVSTLELGDSALYLCASSLDRTDLYGYTFGSGTRLTVV.

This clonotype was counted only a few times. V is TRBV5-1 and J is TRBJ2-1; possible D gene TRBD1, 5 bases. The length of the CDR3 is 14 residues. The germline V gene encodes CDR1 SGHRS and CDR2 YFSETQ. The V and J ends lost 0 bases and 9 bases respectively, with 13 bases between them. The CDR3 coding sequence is TGCGCCAGCAGCTTGGATCCCAGGGCGAGTGAGCAGTTCTTC. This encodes CASSLDPRASEQFF.

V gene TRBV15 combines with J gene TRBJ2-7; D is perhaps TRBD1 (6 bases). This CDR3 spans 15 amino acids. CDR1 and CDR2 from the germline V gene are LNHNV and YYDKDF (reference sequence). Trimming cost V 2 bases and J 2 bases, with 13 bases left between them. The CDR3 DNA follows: TGTGCCACCAGCAGACAGAGGACAGATGCCTACGAGCAGTACTTC. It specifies CATSRQRTDAYEQYF.